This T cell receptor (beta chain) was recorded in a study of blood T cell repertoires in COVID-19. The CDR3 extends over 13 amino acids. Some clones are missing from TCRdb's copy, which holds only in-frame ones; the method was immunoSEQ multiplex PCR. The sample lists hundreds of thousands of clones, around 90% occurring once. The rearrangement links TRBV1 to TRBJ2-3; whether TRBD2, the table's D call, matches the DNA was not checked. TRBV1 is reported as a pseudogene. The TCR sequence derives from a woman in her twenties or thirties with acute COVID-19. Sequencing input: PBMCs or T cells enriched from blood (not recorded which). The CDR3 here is CTLGRGSTDTQYF. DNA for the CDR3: TGCACCCTCGGCCGGGGGAGCACAGATACGCAGTATTTT.